Listed below are T cell receptor beta chains from one sample, sequenced in a study of T cell responses to AZD1222 COVID-19 vaccine. Sequencing used immunoSEQ multiplex PCR; TCRdb keeps in-frame clones, though not all of them. The data show 70,000 to 95,000 clones, with nearly 90% seen just once and approximately 2.6% held by the top ten. The input for sequencing was peripheral blood, taken on day 0 of MenACWY control vaccination. These receptors all stem from an adult in good health. Both conserved end residues are trimmed from each CDR3. A D gene is named only where the DNA matches it firmly.

v_call,j_call,d_call,cdr3_aa
TRBV19,TRBJ2-5,-,ASSIGSQETQY
TRBV2,TRBJ1-6,TRBD1,ASSEGTGGVAYNSPLH
TRBV7-3,TRBJ2-1,-,ASSLQPGQYNEQF
TRBV30,TRBJ2-3,-,AWSVPGTSDTQY
TRBV30,TRBJ2-6,-,ASAGQPYSGANVLT
TRBV6-2/TRBV6-3,TRBJ1-1,TRBD1,ASSYGQAVGTEAF
TRBV9,TRBJ1-4,-,ASSVGGWSNEKLF
TRBV4-3,TRBJ1-4,TRBD1,ASSPGGSNEKLF
TRBV6-6,TRBJ2-7,-,ASKDPLAYEQY
TRBV12-3/TRBV12-4,TRBJ2-7,-,ASNSVGYEQY
TRBV7-9,TRBJ2-1,TRBD2,ASSLFAGGPPEQF
TRBV6-6,TRBJ1-4,TRBD1,ASSGQGVNEKLF
TRBV10-3,TRBJ2-7,-,AIRSGTPYEQY
TRBV5-6,TRBJ2-1,-,ASSTPQGYNEQF
TRBV15,TRBJ2-7,-,ATSRDRGHEQY
TRBV10-3,TRBJ1-1,-,AISALNTEAF
TRBV13,TRBJ2-7,-,ASSFRGPYEQY
TRBV4-1,TRBJ1-1,-,ASSQEAIWTEAF
TRBV5-1,TRBJ2-3,-,ASSLVWGGTDTQY
TRBV6-5,TRBJ2-6,-,ASSYGSSGANVLT
TRBV7-2,TRBJ2-5,-,ASSTRGTQY
TRBV18,TRBJ1-4,-,ASPVRPGANEKLF
TRBV3-1/TRBV3-2,TRBJ1-2,TRBD1,ASAEAGGSYT
TRBV20-1,TRBJ1-1,-,SASLPVSGETEAF
TRBV27,TRBJ2-7,TRBD1,ASSPTPTGQGAGEQY
TRBV4-1,TRBJ1-5,-,ASSQERQPRDQPQH
TRBV19,TRBJ2-7,-,ASSMGRTYEQY
TRBV18,TRBJ1-3,TRBD1,ASSPGQGLTGNTIY
TRBV6-5,TRBJ1-5,-,ASSSYSNQPQH
TRBV18,TRBJ1-1,-,ASSPLGGPEAF
TRBV28,TRBJ2-4,-,ASRGRSKNIQY
TRBV7-9,TRBJ1-3,TRBD1,ASSTDRVIH
TRBV6-4,TRBJ1-2,TRBD1,ASSGQGGVGYT
TRBV28,TRBJ1-6,-,ASSLGGAGQSPLH
TRBV7-2,TRBJ2-3,-,ASRITQGYDTQY
TRBV6-2/TRBV6-3,TRBJ2-7,TRBD1,ASSYPGTVGDEQY
TRBV18,TRBJ1-2,-,ASSPPQEVIYGYT
TRBV6-5,TRBJ1-1,-,ASSYRGNTEAF
TRBV29-1,TRBJ2-7,-,SVEDESYEQY
TRBV9,TRBJ1-5,-,ASSVGGQPDQPQH
TRBV6-5,TRBJ2-3,-,ASRRTGGTDTQY
TRBV7-2,TRBJ1-6,-,ASSSGLGGNSPLH
TRBV6-2/TRBV6-3,TRBJ1-2,TRBD1,ASSYRTGMGYGYT
TRBV7-2,TRBJ1-5,TRBD1,ASRPTGTGNNQPQH
TRBV7-2,TRBJ1-2,TRBD1,ASSTPTGDGYT
TRBV2,TRBJ2-1,-,ASMKQGLRSYNEQF